Below are 29 T cell receptor beta chains sequenced from a single sample in a study of T-cell reconstitution after alpha-beta-depleted transplantation in children. Unique molecular identifiers were incorporated into the prepared TCRbeta library. TCRdb re-called the PCR reads through MiXCR, storing one row per CDR3 protein. The sample lists 450,000 to 700,000 distinct CDR3 sequences, 25% to 30% occurring once. Sample: PBMCs, taken before TCRalphabeta/CD19-depleted stem cell transplant. The receptors originated from a boy in the first two years of life with Wiskott-Aldrich syndrome, due to receive a stem cell transplant.

Only a few counts were recorded for this clonotype. V is TRBV7-8 and J is TRBJ2-3; D is perhaps TRBD2 (5 bases). The V end lost 5 bases, the J end lost 6 bases, and 15 bases lay between the germline ends. There are 14 residues in the CDR3. CDR1 and CDR2 from the germline V gene are SGHVS and FQNEAQ. CDR3 residues: CASSTREGVDTQYF. CDR3 bases: TGTGCCAGCAGCACTAGGGAAGGTGTGGATACGCAGTATTTT.

This clonotype was recorded at least ten times. The CDR3 DNA follows: TGCGCCAGCAGCTTGGTCCCCACAGATACGCAGTATTTT. Encoded protein: CASSLVPTDTQYF. The genes are TRBV5-1 and TRBJ2-3; D gene uncertain. V lost 0 bases and J lost 2, with 4 bases in between. The CDR3 sequence is 13 residues long. Germline-derived CDR1 and CDR2 are SGHRS and YFSETQ.

The genes are TRBV7-2 and TRBJ2-5; D is unclear. Trimming left V 1 base short and J 2 bases short, with 11 bases between. Germline V gene sequence: CDR1 SGHTA, CDR2 FQGNSA. The CDR3 runs to 15 residues. CDR3 DNA sequence: TGTGCCAGCAGCTTAGTTGTCACGGTACAAGAGACCCAGTACTTC. Translating gives CASSLVVTVQETQYF. Full variable domain (outside the CDR3, taken from reference TRBV7-2 and TRBJ2-5): GAGVSQSPSNKVTEKGKDVELRCDPISGHTALYWYRQSLGQGLEFLIYFQGNSAPDKSGLPSDRFSAERTGGSVSTLTIQRTQQEDSAVYLCASSLVVTVQETQYFGPGTRLLVL.

This clonotype occurred a few times. The chain links TRBV20-1 to TRBJ2-1; D call uncertain. The germline V and J ends were trimmed by 0 bases and 3 bases, with 9 bases remaining between them. This CDR3 comprises 14 residues. From germline, CDR1 is DFQATT and CDR2 SNEGSKA (reference sequence). CDR3 sequence (DNA): TGCAGTGCTAGAGATCGAACGGTCTACAATGAGCAGTTCTTC. Residues: CSARDRTVYNEQFF.

This CDR3 is CASRVTKQETQYF. As DNA, the CDR3 is TGTGCCAGCAGGGTGACTAAACAAGAGACCCAGTACTTC. The chain recombines TRBV12-3 or TRBV12-4 with TRBJ2-5; possibly TRBD2 for D (5 bases). The CDR3 is made up of 13 amino acids. Deletions cut 6 bases from V and 2 bases from J, with 10 bases between.

The V gene is TRBV5-1, the J gene TRBJ2-1; 10 bases align to TRBD2. Trimming took 0 bases from V and 4 from J; bases not matched to a gene: 7. The CDR3 has 17 residues. CDR1 is SGHRS, CDR2 YFSETQ, per germline. CDR3 coding DNA: TGCGCCAGCAGCTTGGGTCTAGCGGGAGTGATATACAATGAGCAGTTCTTC. Translation gives CASSLGLAGVIYNEQFF.

The V and J genes are TRBV27 and TRBJ2-5; TRBD2 agrees at 13 bases. This CDR3 contains 17 residues. J gave up 5 bases and V 5 bases, and 11 bases lay outside the gene matches. CDR1 is MNHEY and CDR2 is SMNVEV in the germline V gene (reference sequence). The CDR3 region is CASSLLRTSGRGETQYF. The CDR3 DNA is TGTGCCAGCAGTCTTCTCCGGACTAGCGGGAGAGGGGAGACCCAGTACTTC.

This sequence joins TRBV12-3 or TRBV12-4 and TRBJ2-6; D ambiguous. V lost 4 bases, J lost 0 bases, and 7 bases lay in between. This CDR3 has 15 residues. This CDR3 reads CASSSFLSGANVLTF. In DNA, the CDR3 is TGTGCCAGCAGTTCGTTTCTCTCTGGGGCCAACGTCCTGACTTTC.

This clonotype was counted a few times. The chain joins TRBV5-6 to TRBJ2-3; TRBD1 matches at 8 bases. CDR1 is SGHDT and CDR2 is YYEEEE in the germline V gene. With 3 bases clipped from V and 3 bases from J, the junction kept 9 bases outside the gene matches. This CDR3 spans 16 amino acids. CDR3 sequence (DNA): TGTGCCAGCAGCTCCCCGCGGGACAGGCAAACAGATACGCAGTATTTT. Amino acid sequence: CASSSPRDRQTDTQYF.

This clonotype came up a few times. V is TRBV12-3 or TRBV12-4 and J is TRBJ2-2; D is ambiguous. Trimming took off 0 bases at V and 5 bases at J, with 7 bases between the two ends. This CDR3 has 14 amino acids. The CDR3 bases are TGTGCCAGCAGTTTAGCGGATAGAACCGGGGAGCTGTTTTTT. Protein sequence: CASSLADRTGELFF.

The CDR3 reads CSVGPSQETQYF. CDR3 DNA sequence: TGCAGCGTTGGGCCCTCTCAAGAGACCCAGTACTTC. The chain joins TRBV29-1 to TRBJ2-5, with D unclear. V gave up 4 bases and J gave up 2 bases, with 8 bases separating them. Germline loops: CDR1 SQVTM, CDR2 ANQGSEA. This CDR3 contains 12 residues. Drawing the rest from reference TRBV29-1 and TRBJ2-5, the complete variable domain is SAVISQKPSRDICQRGTSLTIQCQVDSQVTMMFWYRQQPGQSLTLIATANQGSEATYESGFVIDKFPISRPNLTFSTLTVSNMSPEDSSIYLCSVGPSQETQYFGPGTRLLVL.

The chain is built from TRBV2 and TRBJ2-1; D perhaps matches TRBD2 (6 bases). Trimming stripped 4 bases from V and 7 bases from J, with 11 bases between. Germline V gene sequence: CDR1 SNHLY, CDR2 FYNNEI. The CDR3 has 13 residues. The CDR3 here is CASSAGVKNEQFF. Here the CDR3 DNA reads TGTGCCAGCAGTGCGGGGGTCAAGAATGAGCAGTTCTTC.

This clonotype turned up a few times. V usage is TRBV6-1 and J usage is TRBJ2-7; TRBD2 matches 7 bases. Germline values: CDR1 MNHNS, CDR2 SASEGT. J gave up 4 bases and V 5 bases, and 8 bases lay outside the gene matches. This CDR3 contains 14 residues. In nucleotides, the CDR3 is TGTGCCAGCAGTCAACTAGCGAGGAAGTACGAGCAGTACTTC. It is translated as CASSQLARKYEQYF.

This clonotype has more than one count but fewer than ten. This rearrangement joins TRBV24-1 to TRBJ2-5, with a weak D call TRBD2 (5 bases). Per the germline V gene, CDR1 is KGHDR and CDR2 is SFDVKD. There are 15 residues in the CDR3. The germline V and J ends were trimmed by 4 bases and 5 bases, with 16 bases remaining between them. CDR3 sequence reads: CATSDPVQRGETQYF. The DNA for the CDR3 is TGTGCCACCAGTGACCCCGTACAACGCGGGGAGACCCAGTACTTC.

This clonotype was found a few times. The CDR3 DNA reads as TGTGCCAGCAGCTTAGCGCACAGGGTGTACGAGCAGTACTTC. This sequence encodes CASSLAHRVYEQYF. The chain employs TRBV7-2 and TRBJ2-7; the D gene is possibly TRBD1 (6 bases). V was shortened by 0 bases and J by 4 bases, with 10 bases between the two germline ends. CDR1 is SGHTA, CDR2 FQGNSA, per germline. This CDR3 region has 14 residues.

The chain uses TRBV10-3 and TRBJ2-5; 9 bases map to TRBD1. The trim removed 0 bases at V and 5 bases at J, leaving 4 bases unmatched. The CDR3 sequence is 15 residues long. From germline, CDR1 is ENHRY and CDR2 SYGVKD. CDR3 sequence reads: CAISESGQGRETQYF. The CDR3 DNA follows: TGTGCCATCAGTGAGTCGGGACAGGGAAGGGAGACCCAGTACTTC.

The chain uses TRBV18 and TRBJ2-7; TRBD1 matches 7 bases. The CDR3 contains 15 residues. Trimming took 3 bases from V and 6 from J; bases not matched to a gene: 11. CDR1 and CDR2 from the germline V gene are KGHSH and LQKENI. CDR3 sequence (DNA): TGTGCCAGCTCACCGCTGACAGGGAACGTGCGCGAGCAGTACTTC. This gives the protein CASSPLTGNVREQYF.

In its sample, this clonotype was seen a few times. The CDR3 loop reads CAIRPASYNEQFF. CDR3 DNA: TGTGCCATCCGACCTGCCTCCTACAATGAGCAGTTCTTC. The chain joins TRBV10-3 to TRBJ2-1; no firm D call. CDR3 length equals 13 residues. V lost 8 bases to trimming and J lost 0 bases, with 8 bases between them. Per germline, CDR1 ENHRY and CDR2 SYGVKD.

The chain carries TRBV9 and TRBJ2-6, with D tentatively TRBD2 (5 bases). With 1 base removed from V and 0 bases from J, the gap between germline ends came to 8 bases. The germline V gene encodes CDR1 SGDLS and CDR2 YYNGEE. The CDR3 loop spans 16 amino acids. CDR3 DNA sequence: TGTGCCAGCAGCGTAACGGGGAGCTCTGGGGCCAACGTCCTGACTTTC. It translates to CASSVTGSSGANVLTF.

In its sample, this clonotype was seen a few times. The rearrangement uses TRBV29-1 and TRBJ2-5; D may be TRBD2 (6 bases). The germline V gene has CDR1 SQVTM and CDR2 ANQGSEA. V lost 6 bases to trimming and J lost 5 bases, with 13 bases between them. The CDR3 has 12 residues. The CDR3, as DNA: TGCAGCGTCATACTAGCAGGGGAGACCCAGTACTTC. Its translation: CSVILAGETQYF.

This clonotype was counted between two and nine times. The chain employs TRBV15 and TRBJ2-2; a possible D gene is TRBD2 (7 bases). The CDR3 extends over 16 amino acids. Per germline, CDR1 LNHNV and CDR2 YYDKDF (reference sequence). V lost 0 bases and J lost 3, with 11 bases in between. CDR3 nucleotide sequence: TGTGCCACCAGCAGAGAAGGGGGGGGCCACACCGGGGAGCTGTTTTTT. This translates into CATSREGGGHTGELFF.

The chain has TRBV14 and TRBJ2-4, with 8 bases lining up with TRBD1. Per the germline V gene, CDR1 is SGHDN and CDR2 is FVKESK. There are 16 residues in the CDR3. Trimming removed 4 bases from V and 2 bases from J; junction bases left unmatched: 7. The DNA for the CDR3 is TGTGCCAGCAGCCCCAACCGACAGGGGACCAAAAACATTCAGTACTTC. Encoded protein: CASSPNRQGTKNIQYF. The full variable domain, rest sourced from reference TRBV14 and TRBJ2-4, is EAGVTQFPSHSVIEKGQTVTLRCDPISGHDNLYWYRRVMGKEIKFLLHFVKESKQDESGMPNNRFLAERTGGTYSTLKVQPAELEDSGVYFCASSPNRQGTKNIQYFGAGTRLSVL.

This clonotype was seen a few times. The J gene is TRBJ2-3, the V gene TRBV6-1, with 13 bases lining up with TRBD2. CDR3 length: 14 residues. V was pared by 8 bases and J by 2 bases, with 1 base of the junction left unmatched. Germline lookup yields CDR1 MNHNS and CDR2 SASEGT. CDR3 in amino acids: CASGLAGATDTQYF. In DNA, the CDR3 is TGTGCCAGCGGACTAGCGGGGGCCACAGATACGCAGTATTTT.

This clonotype was detected a few times. The chain couples TRBV7-2 to TRBJ2-7, with D hard to call. CDR1 is SGHTA, CDR2 FQGNSA, per germline. This CDR3 spans 14 amino acids. V lost 2 bases and J lost 9, with 17 bases in between. CDR3 sequence reads: CASSLTLRPDRQYF. The CDR3 DNA follows: TGTGCCAGCAGCTTAACGTTAAGGCCAGATAGGCAGTACTTC. Complete variable domain (other parts from reference TRBV7-2 and TRBJ2-7): GAGVSQSPSNKVTEKGKDVELRCDPISGHTALYWYRQSLGQGLEFLIYFQGNSAPDKSGLPSDRFSAERTGGSVSTLTIQRTQQEDSAVYLCASSLTLRPDRQYFGPGTRLTVT.

In its sample, this clonotype was seen a few times. The chain uses TRBV19 and TRBJ1-5; TRBD1 matches 8 bases. The germline V gene has CDR1 LNHDA and CDR2 SQIVND (reference sequence). The CDR3 is 14 amino acids. V shed 2 bases and J 6 bases; nucleotides not matched to a gene: 3. This CDR3 reads CASSIRTGTQPQHF. In nucleotides, the CDR3 is TGTGCCAGTAGTATAAGGACAGGGACTCAGCCCCAGCATTTT.

This sequence joins TRBV7-2 and TRBJ1-2; D perhaps matches TRBD1 (5 bases). The length of the CDR3 is 17 residues. Trimming left V 5 bases short and J 2 bases short, with 21 bases between. In germline, CDR1 is SGHTA, CDR2 FQGNSA. In nucleotides, the CDR3 is TGTGCCAGCAGCCTTAGCTCCTGGGACCGGGAAAACTATGGCTACACCTTC. This gives the protein CASSLSSWDRENYGYTF.

The V and J genes are TRBV27 and TRBJ2-1; D is undetermined. Germline V lookup: CDR1 MNHEY, CDR2 SMNVEV (reference sequence). This CDR3 has 16 amino acids. V lost 0 bases and J 4 bases, leaving 13 bases between the germline ends. Here the CDR3 reads CASSLSYSPLYNEQFF. Here the CDR3 DNA reads TGTGCCAGCAGTTTATCTTACTCCCCCTTATACAATGAGCAGTTCTTC.

This clonotype was found a few times. The J gene is TRBJ2-5, the V gene TRBV5-1, with 12 bases that match TRBD2. V was pared by 5 bases and J by 4 bases, with 9 bases of the junction left unmatched. Germline CDR1 is SGHRS and CDR2 is YFSETQ. This CDR3 is built from 16 residues. The CDR3 nucleotides read TGCGCCAGCAGGACTAGCGGGAGAGAGGACCGAGAGACCCAGTACTTC. It specifies CASRTSGREDRETQYF.

This sequence joins TRBV7-8 and TRBJ2-2, with TRBD1 matching over 11 bases. This CDR3 comprises 16 residues. CDR1 is SGHVS and CDR2 is FQNEAQ in the germline V gene. V lost 5 bases, J lost 5 bases, and 7 bases stayed unmatched. CDR3 sequence reads: CASSRRDRGRTGELFF. The CDR3 nucleotides are TGTGCCAGCAGCCGTCGGGACAGGGGGAGAACCGGGGAGCTGTTTTTT.